This entry is about one T cell receptor beta chain. Its antigen remains unknown. CDR1 and CDR2 (germline): SGHRS, YFSETQ. The V and J ends lost 4 bases and 5 bases respectively, with 13 bases between them. The CDR3 spans 14 residues. The sample originates from a study of T cells after yellow fever vaccination. Study-level results: Faster peaking, at day 5 versus 15, marked a secondary response that was weaker. Once the booster was given, most primary-vaccination clones reappeared, at approximately 97% for CD4 and 85% to 90% for CD8.

A single record per CDR3 protein comes from TCRdb applying MiXCR to the 5' RACE reads. The repertoire holds about 210,000 distinct CDR3 sequences, with about 3% as singletons. The V call is TRBV5-1, the J call TRBJ2-4; perhaps TRBD1 as D (6 bases). Sequences were derived from CD4+ T cells sorted from PBMCs, sampled 10 days after the yellow fever booster vaccination. The receptor was isolated from a man aged 18 to 30 who received the YFV17D yellow fever vaccine. The CDR3 is CASSPLQGQNIQYF. For the CDR3, the DNA is TGCGCCAGCAGCCCCCTACAGGGACAAAACATTCAGTACTTC.